One and the same sample provided the 10 T cell receptor beta chains below, sequenced in a study of PD-L1 blockade in urothelial cancer. Assay used: immunoSEQ multiplex PCR; TCRdb lists only in-frame clones, some missing. Of 100,000 to 150,000 clones listed, roughly 86% were seen once; the top ten hold about 2.4%. Time point specified: peripheral blood 6 weeks after treatment start. This specimen consisted of PBMCs, obtained around atezolizumab (anti-PD-L1) treatment. All receptors derive from a man between 50 and 59 years old with urothelial cancer.

The chain employs TRBV9 and TRBJ2-1, with a weak D call TRBD2 (6 bases). This CDR3 spans 14 amino acids. Per germline, CDR1 SGDLS and CDR2 YYNGEE. V lost 0 bases to trimming and J lost 14 bases, with 18 bases between them. DNA for the CDR3: TGTGCCAGCAGCGTAGACCCAACAGGCGGGGAGGAGTTCTTC. It is translated as CASSVDPTGGEEFF.

This chain uses TRBV7-9 with TRBJ1-4; TRBD1 might be the D (6 bases). CDR1 SEHNR and CDR2 FQNEAQ come from the germline V gene (reference sequence). Trimming shortened V by 5 bases and J by 3 bases, and 10 bases separated the two germline ends. CDR3 length: 14 residues. CDR3 amino acids: CASSQDRANEKLFF. For the CDR3, the DNA is TGTGCCAGCAGCCAGGACAGAGCTAATGAAAAACTGTTTTTT.

This clone was detected only a few times. The rearrangement joins TRBV2 to TRBJ2-5, with 10 bases aligning to TRBD2. Trimming at V came to 7 bases and at J to 6 bases, leaving 8 bases not matched to a gene. The germline V gene encodes CDR1 SNHLY and CDR2 FYNNEI. The CDR3 runs 14 residues. The DNA for the CDR3 is TGTGCCAGCAAGGGAAGCGGGAGGGGGAAGACCCAGTACTTC. Translating it yields CASKGSGRGKTQYF.

The CDR3 DNA reads as TGTGCCAGCAGCTCCAGGGGGACAGGTTCCTCCTACAATGAGCAGTTCTTC. It yields the protein CASSSRGTGSSYNEQFF. The chain uses TRBV7-2 and TRBJ2-1; 8 bases align to TRBD1. CDR1 SGHTA and CDR2 FQGNSA come from the germline V gene. CDR3 length equals 17 residues. Trimming cost V 4 bases and J 0 bases; bases outside gene matches: 8. The complete variable domain, with remaining parts taken from reference TRBV7-2 and TRBJ2-1, reads GAGVSQSPSNKVTEKGKDVELRCDPISGHTALYWYRQSLGQGLEFLIYFQGNSAPDKSGLPSDRFSAERTGGSVSTLTIQRTQQEDSAVYLCASSSRGTGSSYNEQFFGPGTRLTVL.

This chain links TRBV5-1 with TRBJ2-2; D might be TRBD2 (6 bases). This CDR3 has 16 residues. Looked up from germline, CDR1 is SGHRS and CDR2 is YFSETQ. Between the trimmed V and J ends, which lost 1 base and 0 bases, there was a span of 10 bases. CDR3 loop: CASSLRLATNTGELFF. CDR3 nucleotides: TGCGCCAGCAGCTTGCGGCTAGCGACGAACACCGGGGAGCTGTTTTTT.

The chain combines TRBV27 with TRBJ2-1; possible D gene TRBD2, 5 bases. Deletions cut 2 bases from V and 5 bases from J, with 13 bases between. This CDR3 spans 15 amino acids. The germline gives CDR1 MNHEY, CDR2 SMNVEV (reference sequence). Here the CDR3 DNA reads TGTGCCAGCAGTTTAATGGTCTATAGCGACAATGAGCAGTTCTTC. It encodes CASSLMVYSDNEQFF.

The genes are TRBV7-9 and TRBJ1-4; no clear D. Trimming cost V 3 bases and J 4 bases, with 6 bases left between them. The CDR3 is 13 residues long. Per germline, CDR1 SEHNR and CDR2 FQNEAQ (reference sequence). In nucleotides, the CDR3 is TGTGCCAGCAGCTTTTTCCATAATGAAAAACTGTTTTTT. Its protein is CASSFFHNEKLFF. The entire variable domain, with the rest obtained from reference TRBV7-9 and TRBJ1-4, is as follows: DTGVSQNPRHKITKRGQNVTFRCDPISEHNRLYWYRQTLGQGPEFLTYFQNEAQLEKSRLLSDRFSAERPKGSFSTLEIQRTEQGDSAMYLCASSFFHNEKLFFGSGTQLSVL.

This clone was counted a single time. The rearrangement uses TRBV10-3 and TRBJ2-1, with 8 positions matching TRBD2. Germline lookup yields CDR1 ENHRY and CDR2 SYGVKD. This CDR3 has 15 amino acids. J was trimmed by 4 bases and V by 6 bases; bases with no gene match: 8. The chain's CDR3 is CAISPMGLGYNEQFF. The CDR3 nucleotides are TGTGCCATCAGCCCAATGGGACTAGGGTACAATGAGCAGTTCTTC.

This chain joins TRBV5-5 and TRBJ2-7; 7 positions match TRBD1. After removal of 2 bases from V and 2 bases from J, the junction contained 7 bases not matched to a gene. This CDR3 comprises 15 residues. CDR1 is SGHKS, CDR2 YYEKEE, per germline (reference sequence). In nucleotides, the CDR3 is TGTGCCAGCAGCTTCCGGGGCCAGGGGGCCTACGAGCAGTACTTC. Translating it yields CASSFRGQGAYEQYF.

The V and J genes are TRBV7-3 and TRBJ2-6; 8 nucleotides agree with TRBD1. V was clipped by 5 bases and J by 2 bases; unmatched bases: 5. Germline CDR1 reads SGHTA; CDR2 reads FQGTGA. The CDR3 has 16 amino acids. CDR3 sequence reads: CASSPWTGTGANVLTF. The CDR3 nucleotides are TGTGCCAGCAGCCCATGGACAGGGACTGGGGCCAACGTCCTGACTTTC.